This TCR beta chain derives from a study of blood T cell repertoires in COVID-19. Study background: The samples span acute and convalescent COVID-19 from the United States, Italy and Spain. Nucleic acid was either cDNA or gDNA, and it came from T cells, B-cell-depleted T cells, or PBMCs.

Followed over time, Seattle patients had been enrolled while infection was active. This table comes from immunoSEQ multiplex PCR, and its TCRdb copy is limited to in-frame clones, with some not included. The sample contains over 150,000 clones, 81% of which appear only once. This TCR was sampled from a woman aged 80 or over with COVID-19, enrolled during active disease. Sequencing was performed on peripheral blood.

As DNA, the CDR3 is TGTGCCAGCAGCTCCCTTGGCGGTGGCACAGATACGCAGTATTTT. Translated: CASSSLGGGTDTQYF. The chain recombines TRBV7-8 with TRBJ2-3; D remains ambiguous. Germline CDR1 is SGHVS and CDR2 is FQNEAQ. The V and J ends lost 4 bases and 1 base respectively, with 12 bases between them. The CDR3 totals 15 residues.